The T cell receptor beta chain under discussion was sequenced for a study of T-cell reconstitution after alpha-beta-depleted transplantation in children. This clonotype was picked up a small number of times. Unique molecular identifiers tagged the TCRbeta library. TCRdb recomputed calls from the PCR reads with MiXCR, one row per CDR3 protein. The table records about 830,000 distinct CDR3 sequences, 16% of them present only once. Germline CDR1 is SGHRS and CDR2 is YFSETQ. CDR3 length: 13 amino acids. The V end lost 3 bases, the J end lost 2 bases, and 6 bases lay between the germline ends. This sequence originates from a male patient between 5 and 17 years old who had a stem cell transplant for acute lymphoblastic leukemia, so the T cells may come from the graft donor. The V gene is TRBV5-1, the J gene TRBJ2-1; unclear D gene. The source material was PBMCs, mostly from graft donor cells, sampled 360 days after TCRalphabeta/CD19-depleted stem cell transplant. The chain's CDR3 is CASSSLTYNEQFF. DNA of the CDR3: TGCGCCAGCAGCTCCTTGACCTACAATGAGCAGTTCTTC.